Listed below are T cell receptor beta chains from one sample, sequenced in a study of OX40 agonist ivuxolimab in advanced cancers. Using immunoSEQ multiplex PCR, the repertoire was profiled, and TCRdb retains in-frame clones only, with some absent. The repertoire consists of 50,000 or so clones, with approximately 90% occurring once and the leading ten covering roughly a third. Material: CD4+ or CD8+ T cells sorted from blood, obtained in a trial of the OX40 agonist ivuxolimab. The receptors originated from an adult with an advanced solid tumor such as melanoma, head and neck, liver or kidney cancer. Each CDR3 is given without its conserved first and last residue. D genes are given only for firm matches. The size entry is marked missing in some rows and otherwise reads once, few, many or a size class.

j_gene: TRBJ2-7; v_gene: TRBV7-8; d_gene: NA; abundance: few; CDR3aa: ASSLDGTLDEQY
j_gene: TRBJ2-7; v_gene: TRBV15; d_gene: TRBD1; abundance: once; CDR3aa: ATSRETGGTTYEQY
j_gene: TRBJ1-4; v_gene: TRBV7-9; d_gene: TRBD1; abundance: NA; CDR3aa: ASSLGSGGDEKLF
j_gene: TRBJ1-4; v_gene: TRBV6-1; d_gene: NA; abundance: NA; CDR3aa: ASSEFVEATNEKLF
j_gene: TRBJ2-7; v_gene: TRBV19; d_gene: NA; abundance: NA; CDR3aa: ASRMAAGHSYEQY
j_gene: TRBJ2-7; v_gene: TRBV28; d_gene: NA; abundance: NA; CDR3aa: ASTHPGYEQY
j_gene: TRBJ1-1; v_gene: TRBV7-9; d_gene: NA; abundance: NA; CDR3aa: ASSLGLDEAF
j_gene: TRBJ2-7; v_gene: TRBV5-4; d_gene: TRBD2; abundance: NA; CDR3aa: ASSPGRSHEQY
j_gene: TRBJ1-1; v_gene: TRBV7-9; d_gene: NA; abundance: NA; CDR3aa: ASSPGGTAEAF
j_gene: TRBJ2-7; v_gene: TRBV5-1; d_gene: NA; abundance: NA; CDR3aa: ASSLVQGGYEQY
j_gene: TRBJ1-1; v_gene: TRBV15; d_gene: NA; abundance: NA; CDR3aa: ATSRGFDRMNTEAF
j_gene: TRBJ1-2; v_gene: TRBV6-5; d_gene: NA; abundance: NA; CDR3aa: ASSPTQWGWGYT
j_gene: TRBJ2-1; v_gene: TRBV27; d_gene: NA; abundance: NA; CDR3aa: ASTTSSYNEQF
j_gene: TRBJ1-1; v_gene: TRBV19; d_gene: TRBD1; abundance: NA; CDR3aa: ATKGDRPEAF
j_gene: TRBJ2-1; v_gene: TRBV7-2; d_gene: TRBD2; abundance: NA; CDR3aa: ASSFGTSGPNEQF
j_gene: TRBJ2-7; v_gene: TRBV9; d_gene: TRBD2; abundance: NA; CDR3aa: ASSSSGTDYEQY
j_gene: TRBJ2-1; v_gene: TRBV29-1; d_gene: TRBD2; abundance: NA; CDR3aa: SVEGRLAGGGYNEQF
j_gene: TRBJ2-6; v_gene: TRBV25-1; d_gene: NA; abundance: NA; CDR3aa: ASSDRKFNVLT
j_gene: TRBJ1-1; v_gene: TRBV10-1; d_gene: NA; abundance: NA; CDR3aa: ASSDPGPNTEAF
j_gene: TRBJ2-2; v_gene: TRBV7-8; d_gene: TRBD2; abundance: NA; CDR3aa: ASSLGGLAGGNNTGELF
j_gene: TRBJ1-2; v_gene: TRBV7-8; d_gene: NA; abundance: NA; CDR3aa: ASSLGTEANYGYT
j_gene: TRBJ2-1; v_gene: TRBV12-5; d_gene: NA; abundance: NA; CDR3aa: ASGLVGRSLYNEQF
j_gene: TRBJ2-3; v_gene: TRBV11-2; d_gene: NA; abundance: NA; CDR3aa: ASSLGSAVHTDTQY
j_gene: TRBJ2-7; v_gene: TRBV30; d_gene: TRBD2; abundance: NA; CDR3aa: AWSVLAGFDEQY
j_gene: TRBJ2-7; v_gene: TRBV5-6; d_gene: NA; abundance: NA; CDR3aa: ASSPLKIAAVYEQY
j_gene: TRBJ1-1; v_gene: TRBV6-1; d_gene: NA; abundance: NA; CDR3aa: ASGDWTEAF
j_gene: TRBJ1-2; v_gene: TRBV6-5; d_gene: NA; abundance: once; CDR3aa: ASSYSRWGGAGYT
j_gene: TRBJ2-2; v_gene: TRBV9; d_gene: TRBD2; abundance: NA; CDR3aa: ASSVGSLGLAGSGELF